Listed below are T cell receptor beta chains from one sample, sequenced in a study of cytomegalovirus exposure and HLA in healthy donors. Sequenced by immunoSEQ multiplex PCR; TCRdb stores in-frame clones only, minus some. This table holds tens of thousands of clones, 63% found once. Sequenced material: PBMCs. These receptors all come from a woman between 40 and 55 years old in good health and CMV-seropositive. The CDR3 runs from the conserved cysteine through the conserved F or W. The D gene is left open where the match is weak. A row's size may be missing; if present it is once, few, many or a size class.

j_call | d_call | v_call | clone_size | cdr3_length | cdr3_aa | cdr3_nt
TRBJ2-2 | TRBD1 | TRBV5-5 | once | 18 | CASSLGMTTGGNTGELFF | TGTGCCAGCAGCTTAGGGATGACAACAGGGGGAAACACCGGGGAGCTGTTTTTT
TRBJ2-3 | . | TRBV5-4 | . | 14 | CASSSVTGTDTQYF | TGTGCCAGCAGCTCGGTAACAGGGACAGATACGCAGTATTTT
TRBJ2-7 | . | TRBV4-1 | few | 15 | CASSRYPGLSYEQYF | TGCGCCAGCAGCCGATACCCGGGACTCTCCTACGAGCAGTACTTC
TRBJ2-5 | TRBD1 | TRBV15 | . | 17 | CATSRVRDSFDQETQYF | TGTGCCACCAGCAGAGTTCGGGACAGCTTTGACCAAGAGACCCAGTACTTC
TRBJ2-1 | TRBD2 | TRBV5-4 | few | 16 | CASSYPGLAGPNEQFF | TGTGCCAGCAGTTACCCCGGCCTAGCGGGACCGAATGAGCAGTTCTTC
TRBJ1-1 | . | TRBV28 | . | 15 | CASSRWGQSNTEAFF | TGTGCCAGCAGCCGGTGGGGGCAATCGAACACTGAAGCTTTCTTT
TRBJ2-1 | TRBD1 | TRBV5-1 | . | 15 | CASSLYTGTEGEQFF | TGCGCCAGCAGCTTGTACACAGGGACAGAGGGTGAGCAGTTCTTC
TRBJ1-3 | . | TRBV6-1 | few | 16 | CASSVDSTSSGNTIYF | TGTGCCAGCAGTGTGGACAGTACGAGCTCTGGAAACACCATATATTTT
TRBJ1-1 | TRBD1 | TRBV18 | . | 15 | CASSPRGTGFTEAFF | TGTGCCAGCTCACCTCGCGGGACAGGGTTCACTGAAGCTTTCTTT
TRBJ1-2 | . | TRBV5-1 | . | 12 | CASREINYGYTF | TGCGCCAGCAGGGAGATAAACTATGGCTACACCTTC
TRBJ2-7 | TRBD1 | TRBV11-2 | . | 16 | CASSLDSRQGYYEQYF | TGTGCCAGCAGCTTAGATAGCCGACAGGGGTACTACGAGCAGTACTTC
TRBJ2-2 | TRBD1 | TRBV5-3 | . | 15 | CARENRGSLTGELFF | TGTGCCAGAGAAAACAGGGGAAGTTTGACCGGGGAGCTGTTTTTT
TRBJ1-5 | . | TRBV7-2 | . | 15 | CASSSDGGGNQPQHF | TGTGCCAGCAGCTCAGACGGGGGGGGCAATCAGCCCCAGCATTTT
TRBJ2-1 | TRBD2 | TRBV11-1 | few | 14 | CASTREALYNEQFF | TGTGCCAGCACTCGGGAGGCGCTCTACAATGAGCAGTTCTTC
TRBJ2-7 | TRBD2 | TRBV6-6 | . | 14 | CASRANSGSNEQYF | TGTGCCAGCAGGGCTAATAGCGGGAGTAACGAGCAGTACTTC
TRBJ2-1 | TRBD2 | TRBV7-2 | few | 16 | CASSPSGTSGTSEQFF | TGTGCCAGCAGCCCTAGTGGGACTAGCGGGACGTCCGAGCAGTTCTTC
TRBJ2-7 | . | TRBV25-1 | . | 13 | CASAGQRGYEQYF | TGTGCCAGCGCAGGACAAAGGGGGTACGAGCAGTACTTC
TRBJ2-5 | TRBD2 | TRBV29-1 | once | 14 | CSVVAGAGMETQYF | TGCAGCGTTGTAGCTGGAGCGGGAATGGAGACCCAGTACTTC
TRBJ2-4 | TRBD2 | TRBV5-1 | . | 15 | CASSLGTSVSQIQYF | TGCGCCAGCAGCTTGGGGACTAGCGTTTCCCAAATTCAGTACTTC
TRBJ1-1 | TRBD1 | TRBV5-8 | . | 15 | CASSWDSLMNTEAFF | TGTGCCAGCAGCTGGGACAGTCTTATGAACACTGAAGCTTTCTTT
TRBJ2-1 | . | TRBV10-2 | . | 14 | CASSTGSPTHEQFF | TGCGCCAGCAGTACAGGCAGCCCCACTCATGAGCAGTTCTTC
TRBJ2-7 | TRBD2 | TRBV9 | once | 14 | CASGGLAGAYEQYF | TGTGCCAGCGGCGGACTAGCAGGAGCCTACGAGCAGTACTTC
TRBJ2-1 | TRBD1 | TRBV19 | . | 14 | CASSQGQGYNEQFF | TGTGCCAGTAGTCAAGGACAGGGGTACAATGAGCAGTTCTTC
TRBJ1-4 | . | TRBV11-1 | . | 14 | CASSLGESNEKLFF | TGTGCCAGCAGCTTAGGAGAAAGTAATGAAAAACTGTTTTTT
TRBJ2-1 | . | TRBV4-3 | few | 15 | CASSPALESRNEQFF | TGCGCCAGCAGCCCTGCTCTGGAATCGAGGAATGAGCAGTTCTTC
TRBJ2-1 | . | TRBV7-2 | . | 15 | CASSLAPSQVNEQFF | TGTGCCAGCAGCCTAGCCCCTAGCCAGGTCAATGAGCAGTTCTTC
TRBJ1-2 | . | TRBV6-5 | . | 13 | CASRLDRNYGYTF | TGTGCCAGCAGACTCGACAGGAACTATGGCTACACCTTC
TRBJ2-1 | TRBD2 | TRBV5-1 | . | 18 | CASRPGLAGFRIYNEQFF | TGCGCCAGCAGGCCGGGACTAGCGGGATTTAGGATATACAATGAGCAGTTCTTC
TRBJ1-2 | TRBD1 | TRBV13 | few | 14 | CASSLGTGVEGYTF | TGTGCCAGCAGCTTAGGAACAGGGGTTGAGGGCTACACCTTC
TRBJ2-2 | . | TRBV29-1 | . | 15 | CSVGQDHLNTGELFF | TGCAGCGTTGGACAGGACCACTTGAACACCGGGGAGCTGTTTTTT
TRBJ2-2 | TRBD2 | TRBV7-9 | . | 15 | CASSLTSDNTGELFF | TGTGCCAGCAGCCTAACTAGCGATAACACCGGGGAGCTGTTTTTT
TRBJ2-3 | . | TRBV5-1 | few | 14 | CASSWQGTTDTQYF | TGCGCCAGCAGTTGGCAGGGTACCACAGATACGCAGTATTTT
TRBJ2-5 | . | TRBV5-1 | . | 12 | CASSIQQETQYF | TGCGCCAGCAGCATCCAACAAGAGACCCAGTACTTC
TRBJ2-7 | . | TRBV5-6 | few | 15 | CASSIRRGVSYEQYF | TGTGCCAGCAGCATCCGCAGGGGCGTTAGCTACGAGCAGTACTTC
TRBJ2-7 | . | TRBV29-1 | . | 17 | CSVLGAGKLASSYEQYF | TGCAGCGTGTTGGGGGCAGGGAAATTGGCCTCAAGCTACGAGCAGTACTTC
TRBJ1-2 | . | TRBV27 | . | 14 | CASSFFGGGSGYTF | TGTGCCAGCAGTTTTTTCGGGGGTGGAAGTGGCTACACCTTC
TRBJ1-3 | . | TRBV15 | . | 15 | CATSRARGSGNTIYF | TGTGCCACCAGCAGAGCTCGGGGCTCTGGAAACACCATATATTTT
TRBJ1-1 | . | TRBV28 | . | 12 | CASSLDSREAFF | TGTGCCAGCAGTCTGGACAGCCGAGAAGCTTTCTTT
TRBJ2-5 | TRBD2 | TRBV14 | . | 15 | CASSQTVGLASTQYF | TGTGCCAGCAGCCAAACCGTGGGACTAGCCTCGACCCAGTACTTC
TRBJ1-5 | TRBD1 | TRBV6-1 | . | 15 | CASSLGQGASQPQHF | TGTGCCAGCAGCCTGGGACAGGGGGCATCCCAGCCCCAGCATTTT